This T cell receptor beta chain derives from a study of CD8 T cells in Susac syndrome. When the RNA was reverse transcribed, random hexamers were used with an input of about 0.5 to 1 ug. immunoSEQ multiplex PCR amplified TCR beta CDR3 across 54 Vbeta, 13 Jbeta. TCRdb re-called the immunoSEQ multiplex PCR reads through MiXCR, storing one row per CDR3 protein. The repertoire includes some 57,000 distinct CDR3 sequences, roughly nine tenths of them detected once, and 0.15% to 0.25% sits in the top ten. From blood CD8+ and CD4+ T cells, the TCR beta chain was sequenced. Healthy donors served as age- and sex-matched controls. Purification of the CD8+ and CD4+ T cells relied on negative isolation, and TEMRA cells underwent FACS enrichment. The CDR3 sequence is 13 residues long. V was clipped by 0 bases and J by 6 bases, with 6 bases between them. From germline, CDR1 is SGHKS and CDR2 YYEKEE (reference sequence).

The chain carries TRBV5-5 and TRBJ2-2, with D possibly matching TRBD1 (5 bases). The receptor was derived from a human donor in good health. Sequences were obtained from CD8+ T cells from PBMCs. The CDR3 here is CASSLGRAGELFF. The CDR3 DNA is TGTGCCAGCAGCTTGGGCAGGGCCGGGGAGCTGTTTTTT.